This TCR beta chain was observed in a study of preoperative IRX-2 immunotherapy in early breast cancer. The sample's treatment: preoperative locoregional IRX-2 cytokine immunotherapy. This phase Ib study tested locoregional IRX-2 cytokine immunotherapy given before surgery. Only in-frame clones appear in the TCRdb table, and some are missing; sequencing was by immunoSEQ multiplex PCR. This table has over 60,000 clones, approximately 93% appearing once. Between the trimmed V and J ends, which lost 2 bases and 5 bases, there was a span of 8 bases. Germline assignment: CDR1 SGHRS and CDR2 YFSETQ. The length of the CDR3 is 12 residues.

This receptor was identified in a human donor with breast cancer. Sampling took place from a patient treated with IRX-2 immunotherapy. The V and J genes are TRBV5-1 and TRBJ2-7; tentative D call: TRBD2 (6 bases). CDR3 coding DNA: TGCGCCAGCAGCTTCGGGGGAAACGAGCAGTACTTC. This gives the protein CASSFGGNEQYF.